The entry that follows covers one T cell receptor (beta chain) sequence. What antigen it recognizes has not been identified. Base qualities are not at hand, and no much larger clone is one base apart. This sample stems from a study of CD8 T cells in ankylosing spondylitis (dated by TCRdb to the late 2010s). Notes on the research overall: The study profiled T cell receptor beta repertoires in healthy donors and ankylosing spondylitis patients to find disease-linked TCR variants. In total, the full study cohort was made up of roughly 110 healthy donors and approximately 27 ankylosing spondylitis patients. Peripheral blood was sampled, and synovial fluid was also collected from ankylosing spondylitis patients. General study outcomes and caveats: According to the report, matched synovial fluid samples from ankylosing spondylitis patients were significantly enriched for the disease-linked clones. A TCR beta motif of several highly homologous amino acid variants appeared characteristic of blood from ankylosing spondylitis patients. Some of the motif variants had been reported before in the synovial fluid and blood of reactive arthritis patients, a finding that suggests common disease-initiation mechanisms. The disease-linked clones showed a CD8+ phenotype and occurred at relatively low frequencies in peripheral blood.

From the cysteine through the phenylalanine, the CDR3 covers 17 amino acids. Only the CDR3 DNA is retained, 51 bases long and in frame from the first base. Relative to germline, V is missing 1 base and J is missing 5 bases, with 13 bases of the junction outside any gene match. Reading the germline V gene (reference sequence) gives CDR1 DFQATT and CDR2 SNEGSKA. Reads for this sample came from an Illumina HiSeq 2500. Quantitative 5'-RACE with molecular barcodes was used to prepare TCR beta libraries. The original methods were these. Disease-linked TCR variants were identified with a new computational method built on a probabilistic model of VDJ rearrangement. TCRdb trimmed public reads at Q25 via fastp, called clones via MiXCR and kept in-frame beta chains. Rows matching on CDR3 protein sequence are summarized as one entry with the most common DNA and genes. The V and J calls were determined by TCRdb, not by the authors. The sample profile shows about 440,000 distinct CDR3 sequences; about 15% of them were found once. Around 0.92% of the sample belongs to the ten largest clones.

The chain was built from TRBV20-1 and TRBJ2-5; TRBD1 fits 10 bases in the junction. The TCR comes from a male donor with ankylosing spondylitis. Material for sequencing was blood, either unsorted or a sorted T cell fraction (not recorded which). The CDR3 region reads CSARVFGTGAMPETQYF. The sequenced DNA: TGCAGTGCTAGAGTCTTTGGGACAGGGGCTATGCCGGAGACCCAGTACTTC.